One and the same sample provided the 3 T cell receptor beta chains below, sequenced in a study of blood T cell repertoires in COVID-19. TCRdb keeps only in-frame clones here, not all; method: immunoSEQ multiplex PCR. The data show about 110,000 clones, with approximately 84% seen just once and 2% to 2.5% held by the top ten. The sample consisted of peripheral blood. These receptors were obtained from a human donor in a cohort sampled during active COVID-19.

This clone appeared a single time. This chain connects TRBV7-9 to TRBJ2-5, with 10 bases that match TRBD1. V lost 3 bases to trimming and J lost 5 bases; unmatched junction nucleotides: 9. This CDR3 contains 16 residues. Germline loops: CDR1 SEHNR, CDR2 FQNEAQ (reference sequence). The CDR3 loop is CASSFTRQGADETQYF. CDR3 DNA sequence: TGTGCCAGCAGCTTTACACGACAGGGGGCGGATGAGACCCAGTACTTC.

This chain uses TRBV7-2 with TRBJ1-2, with a weak D call TRBD1 (5 bases). The CDR3 covers 15 residues. V was pared by 4 bases and J by 7 bases, with 19 bases between. Germline CDR1 reads SGHTA; CDR2 reads FQGNSA. Here the CDR3 DNA reads TGTGCCAGCAGCTCGACGACAGCCAGCGGGAGTGGCTACACCTTC. Amino acids: CASSSTTASGSGYTF.

The chain is built from TRBV18 and TRBJ2-7, with 11 bases that match TRBD2. V lost 6 bases, J lost 4 bases, and 11 bases stayed unmatched. The CDR3 is 16 residues long. Germline V gene data show CDR1 as KGHSH and CDR2 as LQKENI. The CDR3 DNA reads as TGTGCCAGCTCCGACCTAGCGGGGGGACCTTTGTACGAGCAGTACTTC. This gives the protein CASSDLAGGPLYEQYF. The variable domain in full, with the rest retrieved from reference TRBV18 and TRBJ2-7, is NAGVMQNPRHLVRRRGQEARLRCSPMKGHSHVYWYRQLPEEGLKFMVYLQKENIIDESGMPKERFSAEFPKEGPSILRIQQVVRGDSAAYFCASSDLAGGPLYEQYFGPGTRLTVT.